The present T cell receptor beta chain was sequenced within a study of T-cell reconstitution after alpha-beta-depleted transplantation in children. Overall study results and limits: Fresh T-cell production supplied most of the T-cell counts and diversity seen one year after transplant. Reportedly, only several hundred clones from non-depleted graft cells drove alpha-beta T-cell counts at about two months.

At least ten counts were recorded for this clonotype. What it recognizes is unknown. Preparation of the TCRbeta library was carried out with unique molecular identifiers. One entry per CDR3 protein, called by TCRdb with MiXCR from the PCR reads. The sample includes 700,000 or so distinct CDR3 sequences, about 12% seen only once; the top ten take about 0.79%. This CDR3 has 16 amino acids. Germline V gene sequence: CDR1 SGHVS, CDR2 FQNEAQ. The germline V and J ends were trimmed by 6 bases and 4 bases, with 21 bases remaining between them. The chain carries TRBV7-8 and TRBJ1-1; D possibly corresponds to TRBD1 (5 bases). The TCR originated in a girl aged 2-10 years with congenital amegakaryocytic thrombocytopenia, due to receive a stem cell transplant. Sample: PBMCs, taken before TCRalphabeta/CD19-depleted stem cell transplant. CDR3 protein: CASSYLGGPRGTEAFF. In DNA form, the CDR3 reads TGTGCCAGCAGTTACCTTGGGGGACCCCGGGGCACTGAAGCTTTCTTT.